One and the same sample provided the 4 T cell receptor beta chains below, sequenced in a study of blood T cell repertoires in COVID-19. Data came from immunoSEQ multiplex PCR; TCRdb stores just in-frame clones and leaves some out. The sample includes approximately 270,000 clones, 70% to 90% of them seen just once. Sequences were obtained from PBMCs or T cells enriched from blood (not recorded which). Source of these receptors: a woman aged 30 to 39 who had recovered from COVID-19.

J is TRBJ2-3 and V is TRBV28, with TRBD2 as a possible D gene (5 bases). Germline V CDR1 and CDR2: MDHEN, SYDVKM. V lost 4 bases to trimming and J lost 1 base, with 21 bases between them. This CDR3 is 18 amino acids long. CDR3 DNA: TGTGCCAGCAGTTACACCCTATCCCCTAGCTCGCGCACAGATACGCAGTATTTT. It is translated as CASSYTLSPSSRTDTQYF.

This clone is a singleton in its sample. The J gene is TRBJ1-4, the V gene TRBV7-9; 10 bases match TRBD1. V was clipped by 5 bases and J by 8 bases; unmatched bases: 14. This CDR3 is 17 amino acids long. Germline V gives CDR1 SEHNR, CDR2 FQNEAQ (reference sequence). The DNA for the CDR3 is TGTGCCAGCAGCGAATGGGACAGGGGAGGAGGAGGCGAAAAACTGTTTTTT. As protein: CASSEWDRGGGGEKLFF.

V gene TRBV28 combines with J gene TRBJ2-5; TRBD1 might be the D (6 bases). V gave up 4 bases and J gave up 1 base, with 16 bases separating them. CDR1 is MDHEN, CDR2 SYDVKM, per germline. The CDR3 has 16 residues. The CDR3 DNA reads TGTGCCAGCAGTTCCCGGCCCTACAGGGCCCAAGAGACCCAGTACTTC. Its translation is CASSSRPYRAQETQYF.

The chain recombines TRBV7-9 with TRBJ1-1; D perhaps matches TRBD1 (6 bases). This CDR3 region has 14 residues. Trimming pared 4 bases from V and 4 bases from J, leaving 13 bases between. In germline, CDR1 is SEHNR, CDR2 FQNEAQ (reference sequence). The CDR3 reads CASSYREIGTEAFF. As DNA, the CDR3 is TGTGCCAGCAGCTACAGGGAGATTGGCACTGAAGCTTTCTTT.